This T cell receptor beta chain originates from a study of T cell responses to AZD1222 COVID-19 vaccine. From germline, CDR1 is ENHRY and CDR2 SYGVKD. This CDR3 spans 13 amino acids. V was pared by 6 bases and J by 6 bases, with 9 bases between. Libraries were prepared by immunoSEQ multiplex PCR; TCRdb keeps only in-frame clonotypes and omits some of them. The repertoire consists of 75,000 to 90,000 clones, with about 85% occurring once and the leading ten covering about 13%. General observations from the study: A rise in Spike-specific TCR breadth and depth followed two AZD1222 doses. Just five or six AZD1222 recipients were seropositive at baseline. Repertoire sampling was restricted to post-peak T cell response timepoints.

Concerning this clone: Its cognate antigen is unknown.

The receptor comes from an adult in good health. The chain uses TRBV10-3 and TRBJ1-6; D is unclear. Material: peripheral blood, obtained on day 0 of AZD1222 vaccination. The CDR3 DNA sequence: TGTGCCATCAGGGGGTCCGCTAATTCACCCCTCCACTTT. Encoded protein: CAIRGSANSPLHF.